The 25 T cell receptor beta chains below were found in one sample sequenced in a study of cytomegalovirus exposure and HLA in healthy donors. Primers for the PCR totalled 60 Vbeta and 13 Jbeta. Only in-frame clones appear in the TCRdb table, and some are missing; sequencing was by immunoSEQ multiplex PCR. This sample carries some 80,000 clones, with around 1.1% going to the ten biggest clones. Sequenced input: PBMCs. The receptors originated from a woman aged 25 to 39 in good health and CMV-seronegative.

V is TRBV5-1 and J is TRBJ2-3, with 7 bases fitting TRBD2. Trimming took 0 bases from V and 6 from J; bases not matched to a gene: 1. The CDR3 runs to 13 residues. CDR1 and CDR2 from the germline V gene are SGHRS and YFSETQ. CDR3 loop: CASSLAGRDTQYF. In DNA, the CDR3 is TGCGCCAGCAGCTTGGCCGGGAGGGATACGCAGTATTTT.

This chain connects TRBV28 to TRBJ1-1; 7 nucleotides agree with TRBD1. Trimming took 5 bases from V and 1 from J; bases not matched to a gene: 1. Germline assignment: CDR1 MDHEN and CDR2 SYDVKM. The length of the CDR3 is 13 residues. CDR3 in DNA: TGTGCCAGCAGTCCAGGGGGGAACACTGAAGCTTTCTTT. Translating it yields CASSPGGNTEAFF.

The rearrangement uses TRBV6-1 and TRBJ2-7; the match to TRBD1 covers 7 bases. Looked up from germline, CDR1 is MNHNS and CDR2 is SASEGT. V was clipped by 0 bases and J by 7 bases; unmatched bases: 6. There are 14 residues in the CDR3. CDR3 DNA: TGTGCCAGCAGTGAAGCTAGTGACAGGGTTGAGCAGTACTTC. This sequence encodes CASSEASDRVEQYF.

This sequence joins TRBV7-9 and TRBJ2-6, with 7 bases lining up with TRBD1. With 5 bases clipped from V and 4 bases from J, the junction kept 8 bases outside the gene matches. Germline V CDR1 and CDR2: SEHNR, FQNEAQ (reference sequence). The CDR3 contains 16 residues. CDR3 bases: TGTGCCAGCAGCGCGGTACAGGGGAAAGGGGCCAACGTCCTGACTTTC. This gives the protein CASSAVQGKGANVLTF.

The CDR3 nucleotides are TGCAGCGCCAGGACAGGGGGCAGGGAAGATACGCAGTATTTT. Its translation is CSARTGGREDTQYF. This chain links TRBV29-1 with TRBJ2-3; TRBD1 matches 11 bases. Germline lookup yields CDR1 SQVTM and CDR2 ANQGSEA. Trimming at V came to 7 bases and at J to 5 bases, leaving 8 bases not matched to a gene. The CDR3 sequence is 14 residues long.

The chain employs TRBV11-2 and TRBJ2-3, with D tentatively TRBD2 (5 bases). The CDR3 runs to 17 residues. The germline CDR1 and CDR2 sequences are SGHAT and FQNNGV. V was cut by 4 bases and J by 2 bases, with 19 bases left in between. This CDR3 reads CASSSESGAVVTDTQYF. The CDR3 nucleotides read TGTGCCAGCAGCTCGGAAAGCGGAGCGGTCGTCACAGATACGCAGTATTTT.

Points on this clone: An end of the junction does not agree with germline; a read error may underlie this. This chain uses TRBV5-4 with TRBJ2-1; 11 bases map to TRBD2. From germline, CDR1 is SGHNT and CDR2 YYREEE (reference sequence). The CDR3 has 18 residues. The CDR3 region has the DNA TGTGCCAGCAGCTTAGGAACTAGCGGGGGAAGCTCCGACAATGAGCAGTTCTTC. This sequence encodes CASSLGTSGGSSDNEQFF. The full variable domain, completed using reference TRBV5-4 and TRBJ2-1, is ETGVTQSPTHLIKTRGQQVTLRCSSQSGHNTVSWYQQALGQGPQFIFQYYREEENGRGNFPPRFSGLQFPNYSSELNVNALELDDSALYLCASSLGTSGGSSDNEQFFGPGTRLTVL.

The chain carries TRBV13 and TRBJ2-2, with 9 bases lining up with TRBD2. The V gene end was trimmed by 5 bases and the J gene end by 1 base; junction bases not matched to a gene: 5. The CDR3 runs to 16 residues. The germline CDR1 and CDR2 sequences are PRHDT and FYEKMQ (reference sequence). Written as DNA, the CDR3 is TGTGCCAGCAGCCTGGGACTAGCAGGGAACACCGGGGAGCTGTTTTTT. It codes for CASSLGLAGNTGELFF.

CDR3 residues: CASSLAQGASAEAFF. In DNA form, the CDR3 reads TGTGCCAGCAGCTTAGCACAGGGAGCAAGCGCTGAAGCTTTCTTT. The rearrangement links TRBV7-2 to TRBJ1-1; TRBD1 might be the D (6 bases). Trimming cost V 0 bases and J 6 bases, with 14 bases left between them. Per germline, CDR1 SGHTA and CDR2 FQGNSA. The CDR3 spans 15 residues.

The gene calls are TRBV5-1 and TRBJ2-5, with D perhaps TRBD1 (5 bases). Between the trimmed V and J ends, which lost 4 bases and 3 bases, there was a span of 7 bases. Germline V CDR1 and CDR2: SGHRS, YFSETQ. The CDR3 extends over 12 amino acids. The CDR3 here is CASSVGEETQYF. The DNA of the CDR3 is TGCGCCAGCAGCGTAGGGGAAGAGACCCAGTACTTC.

The chain couples TRBV28 to TRBJ2-5; TRBD1 agrees at 7 bases. The ends lost 6 bases at V and 1 base at J; junction bases unmatched: 8. CDR1 is MDHEN and CDR2 is SYDVKM in the germline V gene. CDR3 length equals 15 residues. In nucleotides, the CDR3 is TGTGCCAGCAGGTGGGGAAGGGACAGCCAAGAGACCCAGTACTTC. It translates to CASRWGRDSQETQYF.

This chain uses TRBV29-1 with TRBJ2-5, with 9 bases aligning to TRBD2. After removal of 1 base from V and 4 bases from J, the junction contained 4 bases not matched to a gene. The CDR3 loop spans 14 amino acids. Germline V lookup: CDR1 SQVTM, CDR2 ANQGSEA. For the CDR3, the DNA is TGCAGCGTTGAAGGAGCGGGAGGACGAGAGACCCAGTACTTC. This translates into CSVEGAGGRETQYF.

The J gene is TRBJ2-1, the V gene TRBV18; 13 nucleotides align to TRBD2. This CDR3 has 15 amino acids. Germline loops: CDR1 KGHSH, CDR2 LQKENI. J gave up 6 bases and V 3 bases, and 2 bases lay outside the gene matches. The CDR3 nucleotides are TGTGCCAGCTCACCTACTAGCGGGAGGGCCAATGAGCAGTTCTTC. As protein: CASSPTSGRANEQFF.

The chain recombines TRBV5-8 with TRBJ1-1; D uncertain. The CDR3 totals 11 residues. CDR1 is SGHTS and CDR2 is YDEGEE in the germline V gene. The germline V and J ends were trimmed by 3 bases and 10 bases, with 10 bases remaining between them. The CDR3 DNA follows: TGTGCCAGCAGCTGGGTGGCGGGAGCTTTCTTT. It encodes CASSWVAGAFF.

The V and J genes are TRBV7-9 and TRBJ1-2; TRBD1 might be the D (5 bases). The V end was cut by 1 base, the J end by 6 bases, with 15 bases between. This CDR3 is 15 amino acids long. The germline V gene encodes CDR1 SEHNR and CDR2 FQNEAQ (reference sequence). In DNA, the CDR3 is TGTGCCAGCAGCTTAGTGGAATCAGGGTTTCATGGCTACACCTTC. Amino acid sequence: CASSLVESGFHGYTF.

V usage is TRBV6-5 and J usage is TRBJ2-5, with 7 bases fitting TRBD1. The end of the DNA fits TRBJ2-7 better, so the J call may be wrong. The CDR3 length is 14 residues. Germline lookup yields CDR1 MNHEY and CDR2 SVGAGI. CDR3 residues: CASTQDRLHREQYF. CDR3 DNA sequence: TGTGCCAGCACCCAGGACAGGCTCCACCGCGAGCAGTACTTC.

This chain links TRBV5-4 with TRBJ1-1, with TRBD1 matching over 7 bases. Germline CDR1 reads SGHNT; CDR2 reads YYREEE (reference sequence). The J segment lost 5 bases and the V segment lost 5 bases, leaving 9 bases of the junction unmatched. The CDR3 runs 14 residues. The CDR3 is CASSAQGRNTEAFF. CDR3 nucleotides: TGTGCCAGCAGTGCACAGGGGCGGAATACTGAAGCTTTCTTT.

The J gene is TRBJ2-1, the V gene TRBV7-2; 11 positions agree with TRBD2. Germline V lookup: CDR1 SGHTA, CDR2 FQGNSA. The CDR3 covers 16 residues. Trimming cost V 1 base and J 9 bases; bases outside gene matches: 8. The CDR3 sequence is CASSLGSGRAHGEQFF. CDR3 in DNA: TGTGCCAGCAGCTTAGGTAGCGGGAGGGCCCATGGTGAGCAGTTCTTC.

The chain employs TRBV19 and TRBJ2-5; maybe TRBD2 (5 bases). Germline CDR1 and CDR2: LNHDA and SQIVND (reference sequence). The CDR3 totals 13 residues. V gave up 7 bases and J gave up 7 bases, with 16 bases separating them. The CDR3 DNA reads as TGTGCCAGTATGGACCGCCGCCGGGGGACCCAGTACTTC. It translates to CASMDRRRGTQYF.

CDR3 protein: CASSLRTGAEAFF. The DNA of the CDR3 is TGTGCCAGCAGTTTAAGGACAGGGGCCGAAGCTTTCTTT. The chain has TRBV27 and TRBJ1-1; 9 bases fit TRBD1. CDR3 length: 13 residues. Trimming took 2 bases from V and 8 from J; bases not matched to a gene: 3. Per germline, CDR1 MNHEY and CDR2 SMNVEV (reference sequence).

CDR3 coding DNA: TGTGCCAGCAGTTATATTAACACTGAAGCTTTCTTT. It codes for CASSYINTEAFF. The gene calls are TRBV6-6 and TRBJ1-1; D not certain. Trimming left V 3 bases short and J 2 bases short, with 4 bases between. The CDR3 length is 12 residues. Germline loops: CDR1 MNHNY, CDR2 SVGAGI (reference sequence).

The CDR3 loop is CASSLTGLAGETQYF. CDR3 bases: TGTGCCAGCAGCTTGACGGGACTAGCGGGAGAGACCCAGTACTTC. The chain carries TRBV5-4 and TRBJ2-5; 12 nucleotides align to TRBD2. J was trimmed by 4 bases and V by 1 base; bases with no gene match: 2. The V gene's germline CDR1 is SGHNT and CDR2 YYREEE (reference sequence). The length of the CDR3 is 15 residues.

The V and J genes are TRBV13 and TRBJ2-3; 11 bases line up with TRBD1. From germline, CDR1 is PRHDT and CDR2 FYEKMQ (reference sequence). The CDR3 spans 13 residues. The V and J ends lost 4 bases and 9 bases, in that order; junction bases with no gene match: 3. The CDR3 bases are TGTGCCAGCAGCTCCCGGGACAGGGGGACGCAGTATTTT. This translates into CASSSRDRGTQYF. Supplemented by reference TRBV13 and TRBJ2-3, the full variable domain reads AAGVIQSPRHLIKEKRETATLKCYPIPRHDTVYWYQQGPGQDPQFLISFYEKMQSDKGSIPDRFSAQQFSDYHSELNMSSLELGDSALYFCASSSRDRGTQYFGPGTRLTVL.

To note about this clone: Distinct nucleotide sequences in the sample also encode this CDR3. The V call is TRBV18, the J call TRBJ1-1; D ambiguous. The CDR3 covers 13 residues. Germline assignment: CDR1 KGHSH and CDR2 LQKENI. V was pared by 3 bases and J by 5 bases, with 10 bases between. CDR3 nucleotide sequence: TGTGCCAGCTCACCCCCGAGTAGTACTGAAGCTTTCTTT. Residues: CASSPPSSTEAFF.

V gene TRBV19 combines with J gene TRBJ2-5; D is perhaps TRBD1 (5 bases). This CDR3 is built from 14 residues. The germline V gene has CDR1 LNHDA and CDR2 SQIVND (reference sequence). V dropped 3 bases and J dropped 5 bases, with 13 bases sitting between them. The CDR3 loop reads CASSITGRPETQYF. DNA for the CDR3: TGTGCCAGTAGTATCACAGGCCGCCCGGAGACCCAGTACTTC.